The rows below give T cell receptor beta chains drawn from one sample of a study of hypomethylating agent response in myelodysplastic syndrome. The method was immunoSEQ multiplex PCR; TCRdb's version includes in-frame clones alone and lacks a portion of them. The table shows over 850 clones, with around four fifths occurring only once. This specimen consisted of bone marrow, obtained before or after starting hypomethylating agent treatment for myelodysplastic syndrome (not recorded which). These receptor sequences come from a human donor with myelodysplastic syndrome. The CDR3 runs from the conserved cysteine through the conserved F or W. The D gene is left open where the match is weak. Only part of the rows carry a size: once, few, many, or a class if the clone is expanded.

j_call	v_call	d_call	clone_size	cdr3_nt	cdr3_aa
TRBJ1-2	TRBV28	.	.	TGTGCCACTCAGACGGGGTTGGACTATGGCTACACCTTC	CATQTGLDYGYTF
TRBJ1-1	TRBV10-3	.	.	TGTGCCACCGGCGTTGGGGAGAACACTGAAGCTTTCTTT	CATGVGENTEAFF
TRBJ2-3	TRBV4-2	TRBD2	.	TGTGCCAGCAGCCAAGAAAGCGGGAGCTCAGATACGCAGTATTTT	CASSQESGSSDTQYF
TRBJ2-2	TRBV7-9	.	.	TGTGCCAGCAGCTCGTCTGCGGTACTGTTTTTT	CASSSSAVLFF
TRBJ2-1	TRBV6-6	.	.	TGTGCCAGCAGTTATGTGGGAGGTGAGCAGTTCTTC	CASSYVGGEQFF
TRBJ2-7	TRBV19	TRBD1	.	TGTGCCAGTAGTAGCTCCCGGGACAGGTACTACGAGCAGTACTTC	CASSSSRDRYYEQYF
TRBJ2-1	TRBV7-3	.	.	TGTGCCAGCAGCACCTTACCGAGCTCCTACAATGAGCAGTTCTTC	CASSTLPSSYNEQFF
TRBJ1-5	TRBV5-4	.	.	TGTGCCAGCAGCTTGGGAGGGGGGGATAGCAATCAGCCCCAGCATTTT	CASSLGGGDSNQPQHF
TRBJ1-1	TRBV6-6	.	.	TGTGCCAGCAGCCGGTGGGGGGAGGGGAACACTGAAGCTTTCTTT	CASSRWGEGNTEAFF
TRBJ2-1	TRBV4-2	.	.	TGTGCCAGCAGCCAGGCACTAGTTGATGAGCAGTTCTTC	CASSQALVDEQFF
TRBJ2-7	TRBV5-1	TRBD1	few	TGCGCCAGCAGCTTTCGACAGGGACGATCCTACGAGCAGTACTTC	CASSFRQGRSYEQYF
TRBJ2-1	TRBV6-6	TRBD2	.	TGTGCCAGCAGCCTAAGCGGGGGGGAGCAGTTCTTC	CASSLSGGEQFF
TRBJ2-1	TRBV9	.	.	TGTGCCAGCAGCGTAGGAAGGTACAATGAGCAGTTCTTC	CASSVGRYNEQFF
TRBJ2-1	TRBV5-1	.	.	TGCGCCAGCAGCTTGGGGGGGAATGAGCAGTTCTTC	CASSLGGNEQFF
TRBJ2-7	TRBV4-3	TRBD1	.	TGCGCCAGCAGCCAAGAAGACAGGGCCCTGGACGAGCAGTACTTC	CASSQEDRALDEQYF
TRBJ2-3	TRBV4-3	TRBD2	.	TGCGCCAGCAGCCAACTAGCGGCTTCTAGCACAGATACGCAGTATTTT	CASSQLAASSTDTQYF
TRBJ1-1	TRBV10-1	.	.	TGCGCCAGCAGTGACTCTGGGGGGGGGAAGGGAGTGGGCACTGAAGCTTTCTTT	CASSDSGGGKGVGTEAFF
TRBJ2-1	TRBV4-3	TRBD2	.	TGCGCCAGCAGCCAAGGTATTAGCGGGAGGAATGAGCAGTTCTTC	CASSQGISGRNEQFF
TRBJ1-4	TRBV4-2	.	.	TGTGCCAGCAGCCAACCTACAGGGAAGGGGAATGAAAAACTGTTTTTT	CASSQPTGKGNEKLFF
TRBJ2-3	TRBV4-2	.	.	TGTGCCAGCAGCCAGGGTTTGGCAGATACGCAGTATTTT	CASSQGLADTQYF
TRBJ2-7	TRBV6-5	.	once	TGTGCCAGCAGCAACGCGCTCGGATCCTACTACGAGCAGTACTTC	CASSNALGSYYEQYF
TRBJ2-7	TRBV28	TRBD1	.	TGTGCCAGCAGTTTACCGGGACAGGGTAACTACGAGCAGTACTTC	CASSLPGQGNYEQYF
TRBJ2-1	TRBV5-1	.	once	TGCGCCAGCAGCTTGGAACCCGGGTATGAGCAGTTCTTC	CASSLEPGYEQFF
TRBJ2-7	TRBV6-5	.	.	TGTGCCAGCAGTTACTCGGCGGGGTGGGTCCCCTACGAGCAGTACTTC	CASSYSAGWVPYEQYF
TRBJ1-2	TRBV28	.	.	TGTGCCAGCAGTTCAGGGGTAAGGGAATATGGCTACACCTTC	CASSSGVREYGYTF
TRBJ2-1	TRBV9	.	.	TGTGCCAGCAGCGTAGGATCAGGTTGGGGGGGCGGTGAGCAGTTCTTC	CASSVGSGWGGGEQFF
TRBJ1-4	TRBV6-4	.	few	TGTGCCAGCAGTGGAGGGAGGGAGGGAAAACTGTTTTTT	CASSGGREGKLFF
TRBJ1-1	TRBV4-1	.	.	TGCGCCAGCAGCCAAGGGTTGGGGGTCACTGAAGCTTTCTTT	CASSQGLGVTEAFF
TRBJ2-7	TRBV19	.	.	TGTGCCAGTAGTACCCGGTCCGCCCACGAGCAGTACTTC	CASSTRSAHEQYF
TRBJ2-1	TRBV4-2	.	.	TGTGCCAGCAGCCAAGATGTTAGCAATGAGCAGTTCTTC	CASSQDVSNEQFF
TRBJ2-7	TRBV2	TRBD2	.	TGTGCCAGCAGTGGCCCGGGACTAGCGGGGGCCTACGAGCAGTACTTC	CASSGPGLAGAYEQYF